This T cell receptor (beta chain) originates from a study of T cells in Graves' hyperthyroidism and ophthalmopathy. Study information: Once the initial diagnosis was made, peripheral blood was obtained before any treatment.

The CDR3 length is 13 residues. V lost 3 bases and J lost 2, with 11 bases in between. Germline assignment: CDR1 DFQATT and CDR2 SNEGSKA (reference sequence). RNA transcripts were the template for amplifying TCR beta CDR3 regions. When the TCR CDR3 underwent first-round RT-PCR, the HTBI primer set was used. Using its own MiXCR run on the multiplex PCR reads, TCRdb lists one record per CDR3 protein. Found here are about 290,000 distinct CDR3 sequences, around 13% of them singletons; the top ten hold 7.9%. At least ten counts were recorded for this clonotype. The receptor was derived from a middle-aged woman with Graves' hyperthyroidism. V and J are TRBV20-1 and TRBJ2-7; either TRBD1 or TRBD2 may supply D (5 bases each). Sequencing used blood. CDR3 DNA sequence: TGCAGTGCTAGTGCTGGGGGACCCTACGAGCAGTACTTC. Translation gives CSASAGGPYEQYF.